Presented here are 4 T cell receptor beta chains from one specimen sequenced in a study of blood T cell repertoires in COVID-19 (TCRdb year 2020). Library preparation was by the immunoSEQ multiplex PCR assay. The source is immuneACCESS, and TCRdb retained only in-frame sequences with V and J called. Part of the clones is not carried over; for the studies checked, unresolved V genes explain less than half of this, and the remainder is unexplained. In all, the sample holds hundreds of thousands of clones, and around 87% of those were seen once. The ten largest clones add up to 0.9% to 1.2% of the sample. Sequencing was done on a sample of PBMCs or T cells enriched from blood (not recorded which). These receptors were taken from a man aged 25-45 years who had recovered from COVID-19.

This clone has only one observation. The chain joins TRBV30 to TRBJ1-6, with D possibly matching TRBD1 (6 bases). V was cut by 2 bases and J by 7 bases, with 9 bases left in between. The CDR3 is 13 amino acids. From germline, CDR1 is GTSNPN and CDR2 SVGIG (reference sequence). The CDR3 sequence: CAWSKQGNSPLHF. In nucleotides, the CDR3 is TGTGCCTGGAGTAAACAGGGAAATTCACCCCTCCACTTT.

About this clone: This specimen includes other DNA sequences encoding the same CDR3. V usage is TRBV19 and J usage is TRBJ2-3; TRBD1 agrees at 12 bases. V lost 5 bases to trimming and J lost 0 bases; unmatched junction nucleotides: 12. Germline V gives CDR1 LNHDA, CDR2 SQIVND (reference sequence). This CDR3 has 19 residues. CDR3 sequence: CASSGYRDRGPSSTDTQYF. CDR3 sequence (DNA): TGTGCCAGTAGTGGGTACCGGGACAGGGGGCCCTCTAGCACAGATACGCAGTATTTT.

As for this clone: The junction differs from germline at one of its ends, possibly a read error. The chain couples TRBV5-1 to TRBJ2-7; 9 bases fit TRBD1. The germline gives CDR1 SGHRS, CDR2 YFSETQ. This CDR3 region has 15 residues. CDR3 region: CASSPGTGTIYGQYF. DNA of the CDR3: TGCGCCAGCAGCCCCGGGACAGGGACTATCTACGGGCAGTACTTC.

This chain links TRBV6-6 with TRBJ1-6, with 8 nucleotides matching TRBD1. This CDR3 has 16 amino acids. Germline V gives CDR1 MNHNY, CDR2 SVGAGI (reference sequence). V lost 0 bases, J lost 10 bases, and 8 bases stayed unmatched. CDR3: CASSYSNTGGGSPLHF. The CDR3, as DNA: TGTGCCAGCAGTTACTCGAACACAGGGGGAGGGTCACCCCTCCACTTT.